A single sample gave rise to the 26 T cell receptor beta chains below, sequenced in a study of T cell changes during pregnancy in multiple sclerosis. Clones were read by immunoSEQ multiplex PCR, and TCRdb kept only the in-frame ones, dropping some. The table records approximately 16,000 clones, 83% of them present only once. The specimen comprised CD8+ T cells from peripheral blood mononuclear cells, sampled after pregnancy. The receptors shown here come from a female donor in good health, enrolled as a control in a pregnancy study.

This clone came up a few times. V usage is TRBV4-3 and J usage is TRBJ1-5; a weak D match, TRBD1 (6 bases). The ends were cut back, 0 bases at V and 5 bases at J, with 11 bases in the middle. Per the germline V gene, CDR1 is LGHNA and CDR2 is YSLEER. The CDR3 length is 15 residues. CDR3 DNA sequence: TGCGCCAGCAGCCAAGATGATAGGGGGTATCAGCCCCAGCATTTT. Its translation is CASSQDDRGYQPQHF.

The chain joins TRBV27 to TRBJ2-7, with D possibly TRBD2 on 6 matching bases. Trimming cost V 3 bases and J 1 base, with 13 bases left between them. This CDR3 has 15 residues. Germline loops: CDR1 MNHEY, CDR2 SMNVEV (reference sequence). CDR3 protein: CASSFLPGESYEQYF. The CDR3 DNA is TGTGCCAGCAGTTTCCTACCGGGGGAATCCTACGAGCAGTACTTC.

This chain connects TRBV5-4 to TRBJ2-7; possibly TRBD2 for D (6 bases). The ends were cut back, 1 base at V and 2 bases at J, with 10 bases in the middle. The CDR3 has 14 amino acids. Germline CDR1 is SGHNT and CDR2 is YYREEE (reference sequence). CDR3 bases: TGTGCCAGCAGCTTGCGGGAGAGAGCCTACGAGCAGTACTTC. Encoded protein: CASSLRERAYEQYF.

This chain joins TRBV7-2 and TRBJ2-3, with D tentatively TRBD2 (6 bases). The CDR3 loop spans 16 amino acids. Germline V lookup: CDR1 SGHTA, CDR2 FQGNSA. Trimming took 5 bases from V and 2 from J, leaving 17 bases between them. The CDR3 reads CASSPRLARYTDTQYF. In nucleotides, the CDR3 is TGTGCCAGCAGCCCCCGGCTAGCGAGATACACAGATACGCAGTATTTT.

The V gene is TRBV6-1, the J gene TRBJ2-7, with 9 bases matching TRBD1. This CDR3 contains 14 residues. The germline V gene encodes CDR1 MNHNS and CDR2 SASEGT. The junction had 4 bases not matched to a gene; V was cut back by 1 base and J by 6 bases. CDR3 loop: CASSEGGDRVEQYF. The CDR3 DNA is TGTGCCAGCAGTGAAGGAGGGGACAGGGTCGAGCAGTACTTC.

The rearrangement joins TRBV28 to TRBJ1-2; maybe TRBD1 (6 bases). The CDR3 consists of 14 residues. Trimming cost V 6 bases and J 7 bases, with 18 bases left between them. Germline CDR1 is MDHEN and CDR2 is SYDVKM. In nucleotides, the CDR3 is TGTGCCAGCAGCCTTTTAGGGGGAATCGGTGGCTACACCTTC. Its translation is CASSLLGGIGGYTF.

This clone was recorded once. The chain recombines TRBV2 with TRBJ2-1, with a tentative D call TRBD1 (5 bases). V shed 9 bases and J shed 2 bases, with 14 bases lying between them. The CDR3 runs 14 residues. CDR1 and CDR2 from the germline V gene are SNHLY and FYNNEI. The CDR3 loop reads CARTPRVPYNEQFF. The DNA for the CDR3 is TGTGCCAGGACCCCCAGGGTACCCTACAATGAGCAGTTCTTC.

The table lists this clone with a count of one. The chain joins TRBV28 to TRBJ1-6, with 7 positions matching TRBD1. J lost 12 bases, V lost 0 bases, and 17 bases had no gene match. From germline, CDR1 is MDHEN and CDR2 SYDVKM. The CDR3 extends over 18 amino acids. The CDR3, as DNA: TGTGCCAGCAGTTTATGGGTAGGAACAGGGGCCTTCTTTAAACCCCTCCACTTT. It translates to CASSLWVGTGAFFKPLHF. The full variable domain, rest sourced from reference TRBV28 and TRBJ1-6, is DVKVTQSSRYLVKRTGEKVFLECVQDMDHENMFWYRQDPGLGLRLIYFSYDVKMKEKGDIPEGYSVSREKKERFSLILESASTNQTSMYLCASSLWVGTGAFFKPLHFGNGTRLTVT.

This chain joins TRBV6-4 and TRBJ2-5; 7 nucleotides align to TRBD2. This CDR3 is built from 16 residues. The J segment lost 4 bases and the V segment lost 0 bases, leaving 8 bases of the junction unmatched. Germline CDR1 is MRHNA and CDR2 is SNTAGT. The CDR3 here is CASSDSPGSGVETQYF. In DNA, the CDR3 is TGTGCCAGCAGTGACTCCCCGGGGAGCGGGGTAGAGACCCAGTACTTC.

The genes are TRBV13 and TRBJ2-7, with D hard to call. This CDR3 contains 13 residues. Germline loops: CDR1 PRHDT, CDR2 FYEKMQ (reference sequence). Trimming removed 2 bases at V and 6 bases at J, with 11 bases between. The CDR3 nucleotides are TGTGCCAGCAGCTTACTCGGTTCAAGCGAGCAGTACTTC. Protein: CASSLLGSSEQYF.

The chain employs TRBV11-2 and TRBJ2-7; D possibly corresponds to TRBD1 (7 bases). Germline V CDR1 and CDR2: SGHAT, FQNNGV. With 2 bases removed from V and 2 bases from J, the gap between germline ends came to 13 bases. The CDR3 has 15 residues. CDR3 loop: CASSLIGGGPYEQYF. The CDR3, as DNA: TGTGCCAGCAGCTTAATTGGAGGGGGCCCCTACGAGCAGTACTTC.

This clone has only a few counts. The chain carries TRBV7-8 and TRBJ2-7; D remains ambiguous. This CDR3 has 13 residues. CDR1 and CDR2 from the germline V gene are SGHVS and FQNEAQ. Trimming pared 1 base from V and 3 bases from J, leaving 7 bases between. This CDR3 is CASSLDRGYEQYF. The CDR3 region has the DNA TGTGCCAGCAGCTTAGATCGAGGCTACGAGCAGTACTTC.

This clone was detected once. A read error is possible here, since a much larger clone lies one base away. In DNA, the CDR3 is TGTGCCAGCAGTCGCGGACTCTCACCCCTCCACTTT. It is translated as CASSRGLSPLHF. V gene TRBV27 combines with J gene TRBJ1-6; D is undetermined. CDR1 and CDR2 (germline): MNHEY, SMNVEV (reference sequence). V lost 5 bases to trimming and J lost 10 bases, with 9 bases between them. The CDR3 sequence is 12 residues long.

The chain uses TRBV28 and TRBJ2-3, with a possible D match to TRBD2 (5 bases). V lost 5 bases to trimming and J lost 1 base, with 13 bases between them. The CDR3 has 15 residues. Germline lookup yields CDR1 MDHEN and CDR2 SYDVKM. The CDR3: CASSGPGSRTDTQYF. The CDR3 region has the DNA TGTGCCAGCAGTGGCCCGGGAAGTCGCACAGATACGCAGTATTTT.

The chain recombines TRBV7-2 with TRBJ2-1, with 11 bases aligning to TRBD2. Germline CDR1 reads SGHTA; CDR2 reads FQGNSA. The CDR3 sequence is 16 residues long. Trimming cost V 0 bases and J 7 bases; bases outside gene matches: 5. CDR3 amino acids: CASSLAPGLAENEQFF. CDR3 sequence (DNA): TGTGCCAGCAGCTTAGCGCCGGGACTAGCGGAGAATGAGCAGTTCTTC. The full variable domain, rest sourced from reference TRBV7-2 and TRBJ2-1, is GAGVSQSPSNKVTEKGKDVELRCDPISGHTALYWYRQSLGQGLEFLIYFQGNSAPDKSGLPSDRFSAERTGGSVSTLTIQRTQQEDSAVYLCASSLAPGLAENEQFFGPGTRLTVL.

The V call is TRBV30, the J call TRBJ2-5; 8 nucleotides align to TRBD1. The CDR3 length is 15 residues. In germline, CDR1 is GTSNPN, CDR2 SVGIG (reference sequence). Losses at the gene ends were 0 bases for V and 5 bases for J; bases not matched to a gene: 8. The CDR3 DNA reads TGTGCCTGGAGTGTACTCGGGCAGGGGGCCGAGACCCAGTACTTC. Its protein product is CAWSVLGQGAETQYF. The entire variable domain, with the rest obtained from reference TRBV30 and TRBJ2-5, is as follows: SQTIHQWPATLVQPVGSPLSLECTVEGTSNPNLYWYRQAAGRGLQLLFYSVGIGQISSEVPQNLSASRPQDRQFILSSKKLLLSDSGFYLCAWSVLGQGAETQYFGPGTRLLVL.

The gene calls are TRBV7-8 and TRBJ2-5, with TRBD2 identical over 15 bases. Germline V gives CDR1 SGHVS, CDR2 FQNEAQ. The ends lost 1 base at V and 1 base at J; junction bases unmatched: 7. This CDR3 comprises 19 residues. CDR3 sequence (DNA): TGTGCCAGCAGCTTAGTGGTGGGACTAGCGGGGGGTTCCCAAGAGACCCAGTACTTC. It encodes CASSLVVGLAGGSQETQYF.

The J gene is TRBJ1-5, the V gene TRBV5-1, with TRBD1 matching 10 bases. This CDR3 has 16 residues. Trimming removed 0 bases from V and 3 bases from J; junction bases left unmatched: 3. The V gene's germline CDR1 is SGHRS and CDR2 YFSETQ. The DNA of the CDR3 is TGCGCCAGCAGCTTGGGGGACAGGGGCCACAATCAGCCCCAGCATTTT. Its protein is CASSLGDRGHNQPQHF. The full variable domain, with the rest looked up from reference TRBV5-1 and TRBJ1-5, is KAGVTQTPRYLIKTRGQQVTLSCSPISGHRSVSWYQQTPGQGLQFLFEYFSETQRNKGNFPGRFSGRQFSNSRSEMNVSTLELGDSALYLCASSLGDRGHNQPQHFGDGTRLSIL.

The V gene is TRBV28, the J gene TRBJ1-2; TRBD1 matches at 9 bases. In germline, CDR1 is MDHEN, CDR2 SYDVKM. V gave up 6 bases and J gave up 4 bases; unmatched junction bases: 9. The CDR3 sequence is 15 residues long. CDR3 DNA: TGTGCCAGCAGATCCGGACAGGGGCATGGCTATGGCTACACCTTC. Its protein product is CASRSGQGHGYGYTF.

This clone showed up just once. The chain carries TRBV14 and TRBJ1-1; a possible D gene is TRBD1 (5 bases). The V gene lost 0 bases and the J gene lost 7 bases, with 18 bases spanning the gap. The CDR3 length is 16 residues. Germline V gene sequence: CDR1 SGHDN, CDR2 FVKESK. The CDR3 DNA sequence: TGTGCCAGCAGCCAAGATCCCCCCCAGGGTGTTGGTGAAGCTTTCTTT. As protein: CASSQDPPQGVGEAFF.

V usage is TRBV2 and J usage is TRBJ1-1; 7 bases are shared with TRBD1. Trimming removed 7 bases from V and 2 bases from J; junction bases left unmatched: 7. This CDR3 spans 14 amino acids. Germline CDR1 reads SNHLY; CDR2 reads FYNNEI. CDR3 loop: CASTGQAFNTEAFF. The CDR3 DNA sequence: TGTGCCAGCACCGGACAGGCTTTTAACACTGAAGCTTTCTTT.

Within the sample, this clone is medium-sized. The chain employs TRBV6-4 and TRBJ2-3; 12 nucleotides agree with TRBD2. Germline CDR1 reads MRHNA; CDR2 reads SNTAGT. CDR3 length: 15 residues. The ends lost 4 bases at V and 1 base at J; junction bases unmatched: 0. Here the CDR3 reads CASSGTSGGTDTQYF. CDR3 in DNA: TGTGCCAGCAGTGGGACTAGCGGGGGCACAGATACGCAGTATTTT.

J is TRBJ2-7 and V is TRBV7-3, with D hard to call. The V end was cut by 3 bases, the J end by 2 bases, with 14 bases between. Germline V gene sequence: CDR1 SGHTA, CDR2 FQGTGA. The CDR3 is made up of 15 amino acids. CDR3 sequence: CASSFGGGSPYEQYF. As DNA, the CDR3 is TGTGCCAGCAGCTTCGGTGGCGGATCGCCCTACGAGCAGTACTTC. Looking up the rest from reference TRBV7-3 and TRBJ2-7 gives the full variable domain: GAGVSQTPSNKVTEKGKYVELRCDPISGHTALYWYRQSLGQGPEFLIYFQGTGAADDSGLPNDRFFAVRPEGSVSTLKIQRTERGDSAVYLCASSFGGGSPYEQYFGPGTRLTVT.

This clone was counted at least ten times. The chain couples TRBV30 to TRBJ1-5; TRBD1 matches at 8 bases. The CDR3 totals 14 residues. The trim removed 2 bases at V and 4 bases at J, leaving 4 bases unmatched. The germline CDR1 and CDR2 sequences are GTSNPN and SVGIG (reference sequence). As DNA, the CDR3 is TGTGCCTGGAGTACGGGACAGGCTAATCAGCCCCAGCATTTT. Protein product: CAWSTGQANQPQHF.

The chain joins TRBV28 to TRBJ2-3; TRBD2 aligns across 10 bases. The CDR3 is 12 residues long. Germline V gene lookup returns CDR1 MDHEN and CDR2 SYDVKM. The ends lost 6 bases at V and 14 bases at J; junction bases unmatched: 8. The CDR3 DNA reads TGTGCCAGCAGCTTAACTAGCGGGATGCCGTATTTT. Its protein product is CASSLTSGMPYF. Using reference TRBV28 and TRBJ2-3 for the parts outside the CDR3, the full variable domain is DVKVTQSSRYLVKRTGEKVFLECVQDMDHENMFWYRQDPGLGLRLIYFSYDVKMKEKGDIPEGYSVSREKKERFSLILESASTNQTSMYLCASSLTSGMPYFGPGTRLTVL.

The rearrangement uses TRBV11-2 and TRBJ1-6; D is perhaps TRBD1 (6 bases). V was shortened by 2 bases and J by 2 bases, with 10 bases between the two germline ends. CDR1 and CDR2 (germline): SGHAT, FQNNGV. The CDR3 consists of 16 residues. The chain's CDR3 is CASSLWWTAYNSPLHF. Written as DNA, the CDR3 is TGTGCCAGCAGCTTATGGTGGACAGCCTATAATTCACCCCTCCACTTT.